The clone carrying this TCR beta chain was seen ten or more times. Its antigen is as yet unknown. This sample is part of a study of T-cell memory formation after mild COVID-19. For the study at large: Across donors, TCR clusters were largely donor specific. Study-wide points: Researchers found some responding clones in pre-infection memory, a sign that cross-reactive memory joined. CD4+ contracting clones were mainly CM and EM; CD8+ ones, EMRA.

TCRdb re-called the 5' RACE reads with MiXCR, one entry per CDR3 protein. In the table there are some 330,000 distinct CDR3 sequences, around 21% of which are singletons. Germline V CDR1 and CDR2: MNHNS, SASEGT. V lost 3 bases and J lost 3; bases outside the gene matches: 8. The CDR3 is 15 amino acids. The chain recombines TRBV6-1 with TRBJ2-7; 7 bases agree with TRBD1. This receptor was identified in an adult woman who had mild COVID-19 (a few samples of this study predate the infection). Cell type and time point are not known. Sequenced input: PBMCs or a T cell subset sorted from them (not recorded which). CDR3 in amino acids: CASSEDRRIFYEQYF. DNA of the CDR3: TGTGCCAGCAGTGAGGACAGGAGGATCTTCTACGAGCAGTACTTC.